This T cell receptor beta chain appears in the sequencing data of a study of T cells after yellow fever vaccination. This clonotype occurred many times. No antigen is known for it. Each CDR3 protein gets one entry after TCRdb re-called the 5' RACE reads with MiXCR. Of some 63,000 distinct CDR3 sequences listed, 7.4% are singletons. Notes on the study in general: Detected again after the booster were most primary-vaccination clones, at 95% to 98% CD4 and around 91% CD8.

This sample comprised CD8+ T cells sorted from PBMCs, obtained 15 days after the yellow fever booster vaccination. The clonotype was recovered from a man aged 25 to 40 who received the YFV17D yellow fever vaccine.

DNA of the CDR3: TGTGCCAGCGGGGAGGGCCTCTACGAGCAGTACTTC. Translated: CASGEGLYEQYF. The rearrangement joins TRBV11-2 to TRBJ2-7, with 7 bases fitting TRBD2. CDR3 length: 12 amino acids. Losses at the gene ends were 8 bases for V and 3 bases for J; bases not matched to a gene: 4. In germline, CDR1 is SGHAT, CDR2 FQNNGV.